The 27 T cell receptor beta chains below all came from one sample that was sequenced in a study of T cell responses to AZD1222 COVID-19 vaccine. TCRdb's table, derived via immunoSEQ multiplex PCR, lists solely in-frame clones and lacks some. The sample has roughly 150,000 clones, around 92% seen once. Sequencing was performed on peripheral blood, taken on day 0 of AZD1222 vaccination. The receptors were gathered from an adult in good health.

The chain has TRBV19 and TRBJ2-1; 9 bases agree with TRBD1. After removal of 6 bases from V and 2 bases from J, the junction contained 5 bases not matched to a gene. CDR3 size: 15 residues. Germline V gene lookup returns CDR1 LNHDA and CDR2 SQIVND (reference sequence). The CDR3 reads CASSTGTGTYNEQFF. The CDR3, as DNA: TGTGCCAGTAGCACCGGGACAGGGACCTACAATGAGCAGTTCTTC.

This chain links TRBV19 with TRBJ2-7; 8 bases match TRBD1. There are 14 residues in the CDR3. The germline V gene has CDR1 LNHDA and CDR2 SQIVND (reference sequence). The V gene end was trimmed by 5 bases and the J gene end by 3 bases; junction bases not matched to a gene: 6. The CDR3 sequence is CASSPRDRSYEQYF. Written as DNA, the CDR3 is TGTGCCAGTAGTCCCCGGGACAGGAGCTACGAGCAGTACTTC.

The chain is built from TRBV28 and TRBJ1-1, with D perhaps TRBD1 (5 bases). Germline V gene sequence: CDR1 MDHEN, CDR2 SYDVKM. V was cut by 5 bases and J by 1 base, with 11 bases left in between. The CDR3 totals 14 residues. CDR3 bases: TGTGCCAGCAGTGGGGGGGTGAAGAACACTGAAGCTTTCTTT. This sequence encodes CASSGGVKNTEAFF.

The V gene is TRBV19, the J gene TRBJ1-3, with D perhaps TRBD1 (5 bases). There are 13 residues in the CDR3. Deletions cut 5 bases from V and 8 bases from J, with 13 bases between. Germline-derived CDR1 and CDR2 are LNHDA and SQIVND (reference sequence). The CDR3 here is CASSLGLLDTIYF. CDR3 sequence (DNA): TGTGCCAGTAGTTTGGGACTGTTAGACACCATATATTTT.

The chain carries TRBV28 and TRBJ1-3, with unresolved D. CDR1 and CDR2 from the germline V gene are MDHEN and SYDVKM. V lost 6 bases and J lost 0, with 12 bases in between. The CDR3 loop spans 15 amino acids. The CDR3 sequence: CASSPGQISGNTIYF. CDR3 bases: TGTGCCAGCAGCCCCGGGCAGATCTCTGGAAACACCATATATTTT. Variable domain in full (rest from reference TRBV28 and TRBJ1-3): DVKVTQSSRYLVKRTGEKVFLECVQDMDHENMFWYRQDPGLGLRLIYFSYDVKMKEKGDIPEGYSVSREKKERFSLILESASTNQTSMYLCASSPGQISGNTIYFGEGSWLTVV.

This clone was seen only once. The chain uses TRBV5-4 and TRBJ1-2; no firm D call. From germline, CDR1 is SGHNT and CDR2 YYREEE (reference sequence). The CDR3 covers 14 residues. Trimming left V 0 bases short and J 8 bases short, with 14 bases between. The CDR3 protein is CASSLGASTTGYTF. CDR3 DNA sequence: TGTGCCAGCAGCTTGGGTGCCAGTACGACCGGCTACACCTTC.

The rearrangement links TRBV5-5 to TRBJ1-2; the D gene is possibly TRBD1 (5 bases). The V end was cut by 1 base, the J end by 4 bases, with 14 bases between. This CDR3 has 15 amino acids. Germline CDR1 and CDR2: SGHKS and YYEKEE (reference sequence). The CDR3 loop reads CASSLNLHQGYGYTF. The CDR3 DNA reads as TGTGCCAGCAGCTTGAACCTTCATCAGGGCTATGGCTACACCTTC.

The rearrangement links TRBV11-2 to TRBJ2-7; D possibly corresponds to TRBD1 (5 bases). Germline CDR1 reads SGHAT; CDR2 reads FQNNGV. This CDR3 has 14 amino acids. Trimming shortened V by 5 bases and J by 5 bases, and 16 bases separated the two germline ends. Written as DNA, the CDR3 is TGTGCCAGCAGCCTCTCGGCAGGGTTAAACGAGCAGTACTTC. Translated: CASSLSAGLNEQYF.

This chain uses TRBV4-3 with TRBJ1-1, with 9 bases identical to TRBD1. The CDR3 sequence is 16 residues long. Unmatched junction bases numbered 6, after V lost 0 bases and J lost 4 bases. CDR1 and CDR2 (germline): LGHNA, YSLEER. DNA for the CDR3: TGCGCCAGCAGCCAAGAATGGGGACAGGGTTTCACTGAAGCTTTCTTT. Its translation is CASSQEWGQGFTEAFF.

In nucleotides, the CDR3 is TGTGCCAGCAGCCCTAGTAGGGACAGTGGATCACCCCTCCACTTT. Amino acid sequence: CASSPSRDSGSPLHF. The chain is built from TRBV7-9 and TRBJ1-6; 7 nucleotides match TRBD1. V lost 5 bases, J lost 10 bases, and 11 bases stayed unmatched. Per the germline V gene, CDR1 is SEHNR and CDR2 is FQNEAQ (reference sequence). The CDR3 sequence is 15 residues long.

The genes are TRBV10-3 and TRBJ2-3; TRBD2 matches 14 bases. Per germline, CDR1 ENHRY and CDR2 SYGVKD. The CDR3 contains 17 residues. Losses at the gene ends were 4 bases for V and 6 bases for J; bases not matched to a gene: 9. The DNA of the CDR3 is TGTGCCATCAGTGGGAAAGGGACTAGCGGGAGTGGGGATACGCAGTATTTT. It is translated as CAISGKGTSGSGDTQYF.

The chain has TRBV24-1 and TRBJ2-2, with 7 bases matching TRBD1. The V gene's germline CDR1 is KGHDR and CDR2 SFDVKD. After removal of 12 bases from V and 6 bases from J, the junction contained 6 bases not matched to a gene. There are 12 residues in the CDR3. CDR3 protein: CALGGPSGELFF. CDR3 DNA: TGTGCCCTAGGGGGCCCCTCCGGGGAGCTGTTTTTT.

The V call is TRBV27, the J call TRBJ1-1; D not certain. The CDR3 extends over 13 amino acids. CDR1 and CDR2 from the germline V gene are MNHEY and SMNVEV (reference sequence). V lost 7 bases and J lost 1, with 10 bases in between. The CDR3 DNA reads TGTGCCAGCATTGGTCAAACGAACACTGAAGCTTTCTTT. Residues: CASIGQTNTEAFF.

Here the CDR3 DNA reads TGTGCCAGCAGCCGACGACAGGGGCCTTCTGGAAACACCATATATTTT. It yields the protein CASSRRQGPSGNTIYF. V is TRBV7-9 and J is TRBJ1-3, with 8 nucleotides matching TRBD1. The CDR3 loop spans 16 amino acids. Trimming cost V 5 bases and J 1 base; bases outside gene matches: 7. The germline V gene has CDR1 SEHNR and CDR2 FQNEAQ (reference sequence). Using reference TRBV7-9 and TRBJ1-3 for the parts outside the CDR3, the full variable domain is DTGVSQNPRHKITKRGQNVTFRCDPISEHNRLYWYRQTLGQGPEFLTYFQNEAQLEKSRLLSDRFSAERPKGSFSTLEIQRTEQGDSAMYLCASSRRQGPSGNTIYFGEGSWLTVV.

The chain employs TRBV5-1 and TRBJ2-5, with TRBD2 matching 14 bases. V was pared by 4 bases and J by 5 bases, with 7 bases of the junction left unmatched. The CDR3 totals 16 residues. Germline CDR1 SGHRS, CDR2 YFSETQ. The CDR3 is CASSPGTSGSRETQYF. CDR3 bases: TGCGCCAGCAGCCCCGGGACTAGCGGGAGCAGGGAGACCCAGTACTTC.

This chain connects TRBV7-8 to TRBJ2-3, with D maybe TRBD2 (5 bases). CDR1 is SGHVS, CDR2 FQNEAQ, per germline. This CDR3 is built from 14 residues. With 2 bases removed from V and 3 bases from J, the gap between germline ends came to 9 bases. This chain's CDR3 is CASSLSGRTDTQYF. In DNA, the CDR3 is TGTGCCAGCAGCTTAAGTGGGAGAACAGATACGCAGTATTTT.

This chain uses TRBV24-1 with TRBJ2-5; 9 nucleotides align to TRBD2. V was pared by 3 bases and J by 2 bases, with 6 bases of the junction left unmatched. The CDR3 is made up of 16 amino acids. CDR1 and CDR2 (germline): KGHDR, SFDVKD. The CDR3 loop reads CATSDPGLAGQETQYF. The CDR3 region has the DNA TGTGCCACCAGTGATCCAGGGCTAGCGGGGCAAGAGACCCAGTACTTC.

CDR3 in DNA: TGTGCCATCAGTGGTACAGGGGGCGGGGGTTACAATGAGCAGTTCTTC. Its protein is CAISGTGGGGYNEQFF. This sequence joins TRBV10-3 and TRBJ2-1; 9 bases agree with TRBD1. Unmatched junction bases numbered 8, after V lost 4 bases and J lost 4 bases. The CDR3 totals 16 residues. Germline assignment: CDR1 ENHRY and CDR2 SYGVKD.

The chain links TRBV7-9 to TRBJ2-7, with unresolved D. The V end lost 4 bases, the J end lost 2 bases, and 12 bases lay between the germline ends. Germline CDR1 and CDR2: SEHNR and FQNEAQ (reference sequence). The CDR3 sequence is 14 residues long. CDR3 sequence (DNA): TGTGCCAGCAGCTCGAGACTGGAACCCTACGAGCAGTACTTC. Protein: CASSSRLEPYEQYF.

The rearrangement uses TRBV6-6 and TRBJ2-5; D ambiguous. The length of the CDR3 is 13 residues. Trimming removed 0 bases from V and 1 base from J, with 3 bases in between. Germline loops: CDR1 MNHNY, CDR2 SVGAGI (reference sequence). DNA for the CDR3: TGTGCCAGCAGTTACTCGAGCCAAGAGACCCAGTACTTC. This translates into CASSYSSQETQYF.

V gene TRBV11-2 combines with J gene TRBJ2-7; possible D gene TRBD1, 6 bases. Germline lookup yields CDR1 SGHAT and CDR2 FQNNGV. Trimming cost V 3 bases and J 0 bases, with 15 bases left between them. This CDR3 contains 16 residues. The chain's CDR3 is CASSFRGQDSSYEQYF. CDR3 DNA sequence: TGTGCCAGCAGCTTCCGGGGCCAGGACAGCTCCTACGAGCAGTACTTC.

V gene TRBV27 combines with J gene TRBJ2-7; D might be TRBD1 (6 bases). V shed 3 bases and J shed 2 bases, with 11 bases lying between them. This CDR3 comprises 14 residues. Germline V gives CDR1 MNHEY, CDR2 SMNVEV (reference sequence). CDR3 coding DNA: TGTGCCAGCAGTTTCTTAGGGACAACCTACGAGCAGTACTTC. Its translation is CASSFLGTTYEQYF.

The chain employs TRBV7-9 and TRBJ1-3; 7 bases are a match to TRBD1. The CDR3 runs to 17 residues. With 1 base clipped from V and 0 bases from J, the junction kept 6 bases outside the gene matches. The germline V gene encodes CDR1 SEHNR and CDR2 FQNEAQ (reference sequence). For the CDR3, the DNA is TGTGCCAGCAGCTTAGGGACAGGAACGACCTCTGGAAACACCATATATTTT. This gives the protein CASSLGTGTTSGNTIYF.

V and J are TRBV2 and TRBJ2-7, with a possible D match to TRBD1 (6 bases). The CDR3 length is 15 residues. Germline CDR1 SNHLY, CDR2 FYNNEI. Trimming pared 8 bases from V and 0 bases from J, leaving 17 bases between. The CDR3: CASSFSDSYSYEQYF. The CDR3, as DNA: TGTGCCAGCTCCTTTTCGGACAGCTACTCCTACGAGCAGTACTTC.

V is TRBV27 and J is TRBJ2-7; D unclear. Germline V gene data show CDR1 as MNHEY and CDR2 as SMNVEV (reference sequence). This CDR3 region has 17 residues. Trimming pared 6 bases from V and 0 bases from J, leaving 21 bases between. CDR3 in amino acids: CASSPLGPTLLSYEQYF. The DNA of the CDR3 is TGTGCCAGCAGCCCCCTTGGACCAACCCTGCTCTCCTACGAGCAGTACTTC.

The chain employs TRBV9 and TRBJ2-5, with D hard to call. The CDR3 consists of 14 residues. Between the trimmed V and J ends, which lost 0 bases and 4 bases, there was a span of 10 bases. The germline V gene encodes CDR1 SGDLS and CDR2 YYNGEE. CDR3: CASSVGPRGETQYF. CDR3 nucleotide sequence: TGTGCCAGCAGCGTAGGGCCACGCGGAGAGACCCAGTACTTC.

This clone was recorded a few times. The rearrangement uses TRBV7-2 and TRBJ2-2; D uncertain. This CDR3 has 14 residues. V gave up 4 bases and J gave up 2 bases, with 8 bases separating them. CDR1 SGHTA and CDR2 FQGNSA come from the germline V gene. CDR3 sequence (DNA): TGTGCCAGCAGCTCCCTCTCAAACACCGGGGAGCTGTTTTTT. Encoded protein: CASSSLSNTGELFF.